The T cell receptor beta chain under discussion was sequenced for a study of CD8+CD57+ T cells in acquired aplastic anemia. Across the study: Average DNA yield from sorted CD4+ and CD8+ cells was around 3.2 ug. Healthy donors averaged around 10 million reads for CD4+ cells. Study observations and caveats: Patients showed no significant difference from controls in CD8+ Simpson's diversity.

With 0 bases clipped from V and 5 bases from J, the junction kept 4 bases outside the gene matches. The length of the CDR3 is 15 residues. Germline CDR1 reads SGHNT; CDR2 reads YYREEE (reference sequence). CDR3 and TCR beta VDJ profiling relied on a genomic DNA template. TCRdb re-analysed the reads in MiXCR, keeping a single row per CDR3 protein. The sample includes some 150,000 distinct CDR3 sequences, more than 35% of them seen just once. Points on this clonotype: What it recognizes is unknown.

Sequenced material: sorted CD4+, CD8+, or CD8+CD57+ T cells (not recorded which) from PBMCs. The chain recombines TRBV5-4 with TRBJ2-1, with TRBD2 matching 8 bases. This TCR derives from a human donor in good health, serving as a control. CDR3 protein: CASSLGTSGNNEQFF. DNA of the CDR3: TGTGCCAGCAGCTTGGGTACTAGCGGAAACAATGAGCAGTTCTTC.